Listed here is a single TCR beta chain. The source of the sample is a study of blood T cell repertoires in COVID-19. The authors' processing: Researchers report that nucleated cell counts were estimated from reference gene primer amplification. The repertoire was sequenced with immunoSEQ multiplex PCR; TCRdb's copy has only in-frame clones and lacks some. V and J calls and clone size are as listed in that table; D and trimming were resolved from the DNA. The data show 100,000 to 150,000 clones, around four fifths seen once. Losses at the gene ends were 4 bases for V and 4 bases for J; bases not matched to a gene: 12. The germline gives CDR1 LGHDT, CDR2 YNNKEL (reference sequence). The CDR3 has 17 residues.

The sample taken for sequencing was peripheral blood. This TCR derives from a man aged 55-75 years with acute or convalescent COVID-19. The V call is TRBV3-1 (or the pseudogene TRBV3-2), the J call TRBJ2-1; TRBD2 matches at 8 bases. CDR3 loop: CASSPGAAGGSYNEQFF. CDR3 nucleotide sequence: TGTGCCAGCAGCCCTGGTGCTGCGGGAGGATCGTACAATGAGCAGTTCTTC.